This TCR beta chain was sequenced during a study of CD8 T cells in ankylosing spondylitis. The authors made TCR beta libraries by quantitative 5'-RACE with molecular barcodes. TCRdb redid the calling of the 5' RACE reads with MiXCR, one entry per CDR3 protein. The sample consists of about 130,000 distinct CDR3 sequences, around 8.5% of them appearing once. This clonotype appeared many times. The clonotype was recovered from a male donor with ankylosing spondylitis or in good health (not recorded which). The sequenced sample was blood, either unsorted or a sorted T cell fraction (not recorded which).

The CDR3 DNA reads TGCAGCGTTGGGCCACCTGGCGGGGAGCTGTTTTTT. Translated: CSVGPPGGELFF. The rearrangement links TRBV29-1 to TRBJ2-2; no reliable D call. The CDR3 is made up of 12 amino acids. Trimming left V 4 bases short and J 7 bases short, with 10 bases between. The V gene's germline CDR1 is SQVTM and CDR2 ANQGSEA.